This entry lists 8 T cell receptor beta chains sequenced from one sample in a study of blood T cell repertoires in COVID-19. Using immunoSEQ multiplex PCR, the repertoire was profiled, and TCRdb retains in-frame clones only, with some absent. The table has 250,000 or so clones, approximately 84% seen once; the top ten hold approximately 1.6%. Sequencing was done on a sample of PBMCs or T cells enriched from blood (not recorded which). The receptors originated from a man aged 40-50 years who had recovered from COVID-19.

V and J are TRBV9 and TRBJ1-4, with TRBD1 matching 8 bases. J gave up 5 bases and V 4 bases, and 7 bases lay outside the gene matches. The germline V gene encodes CDR1 SGDLS and CDR2 YYNGEE. CDR3 size: 15 residues. The DNA for the CDR3 is TGTGCCAGCAGCAGGTCAGGGGGCGGAAATGAAAAACTGTTTTTT. Translating it yields CASSRSGGGNEKLFF.

The J gene is TRBJ2-5, the V gene TRBV6-2 or TRBV6-3, with 12 bases matching TRBD2. Trimming at V came to 2 bases and at J to 0 bases, leaving 1 base not matched to a gene. The CDR3 has 16 amino acids. The V gene's germline CDR1 is MNHEY and CDR2 SVGEGT. The CDR3 DNA follows: TGTGCCAGCAGTTACGGACTAGCGGGGAACCAAGAGACCCAGTACTTC. Protein product: CASSYGLAGNQETQYF.

This chain connects TRBV5-1 to TRBJ1-4; D perhaps matches TRBD1 (5 bases). CDR3 length: 16 residues. Germline V gene sequence: CDR1 SGHRS, CDR2 YFSETQ. V was pared by 0 bases and J by 2 bases, with 11 bases between. The CDR3 DNA reads TGCGCCAGCAGCTTGGCCGGAGGGACTACTAATGAAAAACTGTTTTTT. Encoded protein: CASSLAGGTTNEKLFF.

Regarding this clone: No conserved phenylalanine or tryptophan is present at the end of the CDR3, so a read error is the likely explanation. It is unclear where the CDR3 begins or ends on the DNA, so no DNA is shown, and the CDR3 is as TCRdb lists it. The chain's CDR3 is CTSTLFPL. The V and J genes are TRBV1 and TRBJ2-7; the D call TRBD2 from the table was never checked on the DNA. TRBV1 is a pseudogene locus. The CDR3 contains 8 residues when both ends are counted.

This clone occurred a few times. The chain uses TRBV14 and TRBJ2-1; 10 positions agree with TRBD1. This CDR3 comprises 16 residues. Germline V gene lookup returns CDR1 SGHDN and CDR2 FVKESK. V shed 6 bases, J shed 7 bases, and the junction held 12 bases outside the gene matches. The CDR3 region has the DNA TGTGCCAGCAGACGTTCTACCAGGACAGGGGGAAATGAGCAGTTCTTC. Its protein is CASRRSTRTGGNEQFF.

The chain uses TRBV20-1 and TRBJ1-2; D gene unclear. Germline V lookup: CDR1 DFQATT, CDR2 SNEGSKA (reference sequence). The CDR3 has 12 amino acids. Trimming left V 3 bases short and J 8 bases short, with 13 bases between. The CDR3 protein is CSASEGPYGYTF. The CDR3 DNA is TGCAGTGCTAGTGAGGGCCCTTACGGCTACACCTTC.

The chain carries TRBV11-3 and TRBJ2-7, with no clear D. The germline gives CDR1 SGHNT, CDR2 YENEEA. The CDR3 is 14 amino acids. The ends were cut back, 2 bases at V and 1 base at J, with 9 bases in the middle. CDR3 loop: CASSLMADSYEQYF. DNA of the CDR3: TGTGCCAGCAGCTTAATGGCTGATTCCTACGAGCAGTACTTC.

The rearrangement links TRBV19 to TRBJ2-7; possible D gene TRBD1, 5 bases. The V gene's germline CDR1 is LNHDA and CDR2 SQIVND (reference sequence). Deletions cut 4 bases from V and 1 base from J, with 8 bases between. The CDR3 has 13 amino acids. The CDR3 region has the DNA TGTGCCAGTAGTACCCGACAGTCCTACGAGCAGTACTTC. It is translated as CASSTRQSYEQYF.